This entry features one T cell receptor (beta chain) sequence. Antigen specificity is unknown. Orbital computed tomography, together with clinical symptoms, serum thyroxine, TRAb and thyroid ultrasound, was used for diagnosis. This sample stems from a study of Graves' ophthalmopathy and Graves' hyperthyroidism. Study-wide results and limits: Most expanded clonotypes from thyroid (those above 0.001 frequency) were also found in blood.

Amplified TCR beta CDR3 regions were obtained using RNA transcripts as template. A first-round RT-PCR used HTBI primers, followed by a second-round multiplex PCR. TCRdb reanalysed the multiplex PCR reads using MiXCR and keeps one entry per CDR3 protein. The sample shows 1 million to 1.3 million distinct CDR3 sequences, 35% to 40% of them seen only once. This CDR3 has 15 residues. The V and J ends lost 8 bases and 1 base respectively, with 12 bases between them. The V gene's germline CDR1 is KGHSH and CDR2 LQKENI. The chain is built from TRBV18 and TRBJ2-6, with unresolved D. The receptor was derived from an adult man with Graves' hyperthyroidism. What was sequenced was peripheral blood or thyroid tissue (not recorded which). CDR3 DNA: TGTGCCAGCCGCTTGGCCGGGTCTGGGGCCAACGTCCTGACTTTC. Residues: CASRLAGSGANVLTF.